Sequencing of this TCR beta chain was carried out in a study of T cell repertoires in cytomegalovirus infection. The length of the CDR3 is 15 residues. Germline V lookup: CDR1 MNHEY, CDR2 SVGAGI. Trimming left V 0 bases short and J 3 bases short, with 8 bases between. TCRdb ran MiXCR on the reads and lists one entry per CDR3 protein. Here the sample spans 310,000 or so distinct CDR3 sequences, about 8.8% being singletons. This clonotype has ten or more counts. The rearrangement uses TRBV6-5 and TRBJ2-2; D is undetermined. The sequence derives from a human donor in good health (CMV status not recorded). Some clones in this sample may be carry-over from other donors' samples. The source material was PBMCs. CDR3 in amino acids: CASSYSTGYTGELFF. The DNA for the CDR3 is TGTGCCAGCAGTTACTCTACCGGGTACACCGGGGAGCTGTTTTTT.